Listed below are T cell receptor beta chains from one sample, sequenced in a study of HIV-infected patients and healthy controls. TCRdb called the 5' RACE reads again in MiXCR, with one record for every CDR3 protein. The sample carries some 20,000 distinct CDR3 sequences, 12% recorded once. The sequencing sample was made of blood. Every receptor here comes from an adult in good health. CDR3s include the opening cysteine and the closing phenylalanine or tryptophan. A D gene is named only where the DNA matches it firmly. Not every row has a clone size; where given, it reads once, few, many or a size class.

NA,13,TRBV11-2,NA,TRBJ2-3,TGTGCCAGCACACCTCGGTACACAGATACGCAGTATTTT,CASTPRYTDTQYF
NA,14,TRBV12-3/TRBV12-4,medium-sized,TRBJ2-6,TGTGCCAGCAGTCAAGGGGCCGGGGCCAACGTCCTGACTTTC,CASSQGAGANVLTF
NA,13,TRBV20-1,many,TRBJ1-6,TGCAGTGCTTGGGGGACTTCAAATTCACCCCTCCACTTT,CSAWGTSNSPLHF
NA,13,TRBV2,few,TRBJ2-5,TGTGCCAGCATGAGGACATTTCAAGAGACCCAGTACTTC,CASMRTFQETQYF
TRBD2,18,TRBV20-1,many,TRBJ2-3,TGCAGTGCTAGAGCCGGGACTAGCGGGGGGGGGCTCACAGATACGCAGTATTTT,CSARAGTSGGGLTDTQYF
NA,16,TRBV6-6,medium-sized,TRBJ2-2,TGTGCCAGCAGTTTCAACCCGGGACAAGACACCGGGGAGCTGTTTTTT,CASSFNPGQDTGELFF
NA,13,TRBV12-3/TRBV12-4,many,TRBJ1-5,TGTGCCAGCAGTTTAGGGGGGCATCAGCCCCAGCATTTT,CASSLGGHQPQHF
NA,13,TRBV11-1,many,TRBJ1-2,TGTGCCAGCAGCTTCGTCAGTAACTATGGCTACACCTTC,CASSFVSNYGYTF
NA,15,TRBV5-4,medium-sized,TRBJ1-1,TGTGCCAGCAGCTCCCCCGGAGTCCGACGAACTGAAGCTTTCTTT,CASSSPGVRRTEAFF
NA,16,TRBV11-2,many,TRBJ1-5,TGTGCCAGCAGCCCCGGGACCTGGGAGTCCAATCAGCCCCAGCATTTT,CASSPGTWESNQPQHF
NA,13,TRBV15,few,TRBJ1-1,TGTGCCACCAGCAGAGATCTGGGGGCGGAAGCTTTCTTT,CATSRDLGAEAFF
NA,13,TRBV12-3/TRBV12-4,many,TRBJ1-6,TGTGCCAGCAGTTACGGGTATAATTCACCCCTCCACTTT,CASSYGYNSPLHF
NA,15,TRBV7-2,NA,TRBJ2-2,TGTGCCAGCAGCTTGTTCCAGGGCGACACCGGGGAGCTGTTTTTT,CASSLFQGDTGELFF
TRBD2,15,TRBV7-9,few,TRBJ2-3,TGTGCCAGCAGAGTGGGACTAGCGGGCACAGATACGCAGTATTTT,CASRVGLAGTDTQYF
TRBD1,13,TRBV6-6,many,TRBJ1-5,TGTGCCAGCAGGGACAGGGACAATCAGCCCCAGCATTTT,CASRDRDNQPQHF
NA,14,TRBV12-3/TRBV12-4,many,TRBJ1-1,TGTGCCAGCAGTTTTAAGGTCATGAACACTGAAGCTTTCTTT,CASSFKVMNTEAFF
TRBD2,15,TRBV4-2,many,TRBJ2-5,TGTGCCAGCAGCCAAGAGCGGGGGGGGGAAGAGACCCAGTACTTC,CASSQERGGEETQYF
NA,13,TRBV20-1,medium-sized,TRBJ1-4,TGCAGTGTTCTGCGTTCAACTAATGAAAAACTGTTTTTT,CSVLRSTNEKLFF
NA,12,TRBV6-2/TRBV6-3,NA,TRBJ1-2,TGTGCCAGCAGAGACACCGATGGCGGCTACACCTTC,CASRDTDGGYTF
NA,17,TRBV4-3,medium-sized,TRBJ1-6,TGCGCCAGCAGCCAAGCTCGGTCGGGGCCGATTAATTCACCCCTCCACTTT,CASSQARSGPINSPLHF
NA,15,TRBV4-1,NA,TRBJ2-2,TGCGCCAGCAGCCTCGAACGTCAGATACCCGGGGAGCTGTTTTTT,CASSLERQIPGELFF
NA,11,TRBV6-6,NA,TRBJ2-5,TGTGCCAGCACCAACGGCGAGACCCAGTACTTC,CASTNGETQYF
TRBD2,16,TRBV3-1,many,TRBJ2-3,TGTGCCAGCAGCCGGGGGGGGGGTGTAGGGAGAGATACGCAGTATTTT,CASSRGGGVGRDTQYF
TRBD2,18,TRBV4-3,NA,TRBJ2-3,TGCGCCAGCAGCCAAGTGTTGGGCATGGCGGGGGACACAGATACGCAGTATTTT,CASSQVLGMAGDTDTQYF